This T cell receptor (beta chain) was profiled in a study of blood T cells in healthy people across ages. This clonotype was recorded only once. The germline gives CDR1 SGHTA, CDR2 FQGNSA. The J segment lost 6 bases and the V segment lost 1 base, leaving 6 bases of the junction unmatched. CDR3 length equals 15 residues. A second PCR, run for about 6 to 11 cycles, used a sample-barcoded 5' primer plus a J-beta primer mix. TCRdb called the 5' RACE reads again in MiXCR, with one record for every CDR3 protein. Among about 1,400,000 distinct CDR3 sequences listed, 45% to 70% were seen once. This receptor was identified in a man between 18 and 29 years old in good health. Sample: blood. The genes are TRBV7-2 and TRBJ2-1; 7 bases are shared with TRBD2. The CDR3 DNA is TGTGCCAGCAGCTTAGAAACGGGGGGACCCAATGAGCAGTTCTTC. Protein sequence: CASSLETGGPNEQFF. The full variable domain, rest sourced from reference TRBV7-2 and TRBJ2-1, is GAGVSQSPSNKVTEKGKDVELRCDPISGHTALYWYRQSLGQGLEFLIYFQGNSAPDKSGLPSDRFSAERTGGSVSTLTIQRTQQEDSAVYLCASSLETGGPNEQFFGPGTRLTVL.